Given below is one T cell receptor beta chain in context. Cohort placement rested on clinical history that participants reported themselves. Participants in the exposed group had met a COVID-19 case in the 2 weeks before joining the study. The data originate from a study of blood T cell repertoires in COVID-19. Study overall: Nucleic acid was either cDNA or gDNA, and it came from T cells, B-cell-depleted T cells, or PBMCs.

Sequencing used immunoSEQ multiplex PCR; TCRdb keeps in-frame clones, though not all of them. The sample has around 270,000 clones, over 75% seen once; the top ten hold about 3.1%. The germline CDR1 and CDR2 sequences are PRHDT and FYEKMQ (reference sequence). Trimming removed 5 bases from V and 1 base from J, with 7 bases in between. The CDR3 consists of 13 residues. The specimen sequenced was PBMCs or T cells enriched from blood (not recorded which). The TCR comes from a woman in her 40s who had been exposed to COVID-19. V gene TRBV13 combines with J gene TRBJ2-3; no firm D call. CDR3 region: CASSPRGTDTQYF. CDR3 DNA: TGTGCCAGCAGCCCCCGCGGCACAGATACGCAGTATTTT.